These T cell receptor beta chains were read from a single sample in a study of T cell clones after liver transplantation. The protocol was immunoSEQ multiplex PCR, while the TCRdb copy is restricted to in-frame clones and leaves out a portion. The repertoire holds under 35,000 clones, with around 94% as singletons. The sample here was CD8+ T cells from blood, taken 12 months after liver transplant. These receptors all come from a human patient who received a liver transplant. Some T cells may have originated in the graft donor. Both conserved end residues are part of each CDR3. The order of the fields is clone size, J gene, V gene, D gene, CDR3 protein, CDR3 DNA. D genes are given only for firm matches. The size of a clone is reported for some rows only, either as once, few or many, or as a class for expanded clones.

>-|TRBJ1-2|TRBV5-8|-
CASSYPGTEYYGYTF
TGTGCCAGCAGCTATCCCGGGACCGAATACTATGGCTACACCTTC
>-|TRBJ1-2|TRBV6-6|-
CASSYSIENYGYTF
TGTGCCAGCAGTTACTCAATTGAAAACTATGGCTACACCTTC
>-|TRBJ2-7|TRBV2|TRBD1
CASSVRDRAPHEQYF
TGTGCCAGCAGTGTTCGGGACAGGGCCCCTCACGAGCAGTACTTC
>-|TRBJ1-5|TRBV27|-
CASSLVGYSNQPQHF
TGTGCCAGCAGTTTGGTTGGATATAGCAATCAGCCCCAGCATTTT
>-|TRBJ1-1|TRBV4-1|-
CASSQNRNTEAFF
TGCGCCAGCAGCCAAAACAGGAACACTGAAGCTTTCTTT
>once|TRBJ2-7|TRBV9|TRBD1
CASSVGSQGAYEQYF
TGTGCCAGCAGCGTAGGCTCGCAGGGGGCCTACGAGCAGTACTTC
>-|TRBJ1-4|TRBV5-5|-
CASSLGQLNEKLFF
TGTGCCAGCAGCTTGGGACAACTAAATGAAAAACTGTTTTTT
>-|TRBJ1-2|TRBV7-9|TRBD1
CASSSGQGGLYGYTF
TGTGCCAGCAGCTCGGGACAGGGGGGTCTCTATGGCTACACCTTC
>few|TRBJ2-7|TRBV19|TRBD1
CASSMLRTGLTYEQYF
TGTGCCAGTAGTATGCTTAGGACAGGGCTAACCTACGAGCAGTACTTC
>-|TRBJ1-1|TRBV6-6|-
CASIDGPVAGAFF
TGTGCCAGCATAGACGGGCCTGTGGCTGGAGCTTTCTTT
>-|TRBJ2-7|TRBV13|-
CASSLGSRVDEQYF
TGTGCCAGCAGCTTAGGTAGCAGGGTAGACGAGCAGTACTTC
>once|TRBJ1-5|TRBV5-5|TRBD1
CASSWTGGRQPQHF
TGTGCCAGCAGCTGGACAGGGGGCAGGCAGCCCCAGCATTTT
>-|TRBJ1-1|TRBV7-8|-
CASSLPGREGTEAFF
TGTGCCAGCAGCTTACCGGGCAGGGAGGGCACTGAAGCTTTCTTT
>-|TRBJ1-3|TRBV11-2|-
CASSFDPGQAGNTIYF
TGTGCCAGCAGCTTTGACCCGGGGCAGGCTGGAAACACCATATATTTT
>-|TRBJ2-3|TRBV27|-
CASSLSGATITDTQYF
TGTGCCAGCAGTTTATCAGGGGCTACGATAACAGATACGCAGTATTTT
>-|TRBJ2-5|TRBV11-2|-
CASSPRQSQETQYF
TGTGCCAGCAGCCCAAGGCAGAGTCAAGAGACCCAGTACTTC
>-|TRBJ2-7|TRBV19|TRBD1
CASSVRDRGYEQYF
TGTGCCAGTAGTGTCCGGGACAGGGGCTACGAGCAGTACTTC
>-|TRBJ1-5|TRBV27|TRBD1
CASSLRTGNQPQHF
TGTGCCAGCAGTTTAAGGACAGGAAATCAGCCCCAGCATTTT
>-|TRBJ2-1|TRBV11-2|-
CASSLEASTEQFF
TGTGCCAGCAGCTTAGAGGCCTCTACTGAGCAGTTCTTC
>-|TRBJ2-7|TRBV10-3|-
CATNSQGSHEQYF
TGTGCCACCAATTCACAGGGCAGCCACGAGCAGTACTTC
>-|TRBJ1-5|TRBV4-2|TRBD1
CASSHRAGGEIQPQHF
TGTGCCAGCAGTCACAGGGCAGGGGGCGAGATTCAGCCCCAGCATTTT
>-|TRBJ2-7|TRBV5-5|-
CASSLDHYEQYF
TGTGCCAGCAGCTTGGACCACTACGAGCAGTACTTC
>-|TRBJ2-7|TRBV4-3|-
CASSQGIFYEQYF
TGCGCCAGCAGCCAAGGGATATTCTACGAGCAGTACTTC
>-|TRBJ2-1|TRBV10-2|-
CASSEGVEQFF
TGCGCCAGCAGTGAAGGAGTTGAGCAGTTCTTC
>-|TRBJ2-7|TRBV9|-
CASSLLGTSSYEQYF
TGTGCCAGCAGTTTATTGGGGACCAGCTCCTACGAGCAGTACTTC
>-|TRBJ2-1|TRBV7-6|-
CASSFGDRDNEQFF
TGTGCCAGCAGCTTCGGCGATAGGGACAATGAGCAGTTCTTC
>-|TRBJ2-1|TRBV18|-
CASSPPSASPYNEQFF
TGTGCCAGCTCACCACCGTCAGCCAGCCCCTACAATGAGCAGTTCTTC
>-|TRBJ2-7|TRBV7-2|-
CASSPAGGSSYEQYF
TGTGCCAGCAGCCCCGCCGGGGGAAGCTCCTACGAGCAGTACTTC
>once|TRBJ1-5|TRBV27|-
CASSLFPTEFNQPQHF
TGTGCCAGCAGTTTATTCCCGACAGAATTCAATCAGCCCCAGCATTTT
>-|TRBJ2-5|TRBV27|TRBD2
CASTSSGTSVETQYF
TGTGCCAGCACCTCTTCCGGGACTAGTGTGGAGACCCAGTACTTC
>-|TRBJ2-5|TRBV7-3|-
CASSFRLGRETQYF
TGTGCCAGCAGCTTTCGGCTAGGGCGAGAGACCCAGTACTTC
>few|TRBJ2-5|TRBV4-1|-
CASSQDDTPRTQYF
TGCGCCAGCAGCCAGGATGACACGCCGCGGACCCAGTACTTC
>-|TRBJ1-3|TRBV4-3|-
CASSQDQGKGNTIYF
TGCGCCAGCAGCCAAGATCAGGGGAAAGGAAACACCATATATTTT
>-|TRBJ2-7|TRBV11-3|-
CASSSLLAAYEQYF
TGTGCCAGCAGCTCTCTGCTAGCAGCCTACGAGCAGTACTTC
>-|TRBJ2-7|TRBV7-2|TRBD1
CASSPLGTGDGEQYF
TGTGCCAGCAGCCCCCTGGGAACAGGGGACGGCGAGCAGTACTTC
>-|TRBJ1-5|TRBV6-6|-
CASSYEVGGQGQPQHF
TGTGCCAGCAGTTACGAGGTAGGGGGGCAGGGGCAGCCCCAGCATTTT
>-|TRBJ2-1|TRBV7-3|-
CASSTELYPANEQFF
TGTGCCAGCAGCACGGAGCTATACCCCGCCAATGAGCAGTTCTTC
>-|TRBJ2-7|TRBV7-3|TRBD2
CASSNRAGSSYEQYF
TGTGCCAGCAGCAACAGAGCGGGGAGCTCCTACGAGCAGTACTTC
>-|TRBJ1-5|TRBV5-8|-
CASRDRYSNQPQHF
TGTGCCAGCAGAGACAGATATAGCAATCAGCCCCAGCATTTT
>-|TRBJ2-4|TRBV7-9|-
CASSSPGVAKNIQYF
TGTGCCAGCAGTTCCCCAGGGGTAGCCAAAAACATTCAGTACTTC
>-|TRBJ2-7|TRBV12-5|-
CASGSGYEQYF
TGTGCTAGTGGTTCGGGCTACGAGCAGTACTTC
>-|TRBJ2-1|TRBV9|-
CASSVAGDSYNEQFF
TGTGCCAGCAGCGTAGCGGGAGATTCCTACAATGAGCAGTTCTTC
>-|TRBJ2-1|TRBV4-3|-
CASSQDPLGGEYNEQFF
TGCGCCAGCAGCCAAGATCCTCTCGGGGGAGAGTACAATGAGCAGTTCTTC
>-|TRBJ2-7|TRBV6-5|-
CASSYSLNYEQYF
TGTGCCAGCAGTTACTCGCTCAACTACGAGCAGTACTTC
>-|TRBJ2-3|TRBV7-9|TRBD2
CASSLLAGWNTQYF
TGTGCCAGCAGCTTATTAGCGGGATGGAATACGCAGTATTTT
>-|TRBJ2-2|TRBV30|-
CAWSVLSANTGELFF
TGTGCCTGGAGTGTACTCAGCGCGAACACCGGGGAGCTGTTTTTT
>-|TRBJ1-2|TRBV13|-
CASSSGTGFQNGYTF
TGTGCCAGCAGCTCCGGAACAGGGTTTCAGAATGGCTACACCTTC
>few|TRBJ2-7|TRBV19|-
CASSMGTPGDEQYF
TGTGCCAGTAGTATGGGGACACCGGGCGACGAGCAGTACTTC
>-|TRBJ2-1|TRBV7-8|-
CASSLAGVVYNEQFF
TGTGCCAGCAGCTTAGCGGGAGTGGTATACAATGAGCAGTTCTTC
>-|TRBJ1-4|TRBV15|-
CATSFVSATNEKLFF
TGTGCCACCAGCTTCGTGTCGGCAACTAATGAAAAACTGTTTTTT
>once|TRBJ2-3|TRBV5-1|TRBD2
CASSARLASTDTQYF
TGCGCCAGCAGCGCACGACTAGCGAGCACAGATACGCAGTATTTT
>-|TRBJ2-5|TRBV5-1|-
CASSPDGAGVKETQYF
TGCGCCAGCAGCCCGGATGGGGCAGGGGTTAAAGAGACCCAGTACTTC
>-|TRBJ1-5|TRBV29-1|-
CSALGQAEVQPQHF
TGCAGCGCCTTAGGGCAGGCAGAAGTACAGCCCCAGCATTTT
>once|TRBJ1-2|TRBV9|TRBD1
CASSALTRGLYYGYTF
TGTGCCAGCAGCGCCCTGACCAGGGGGCTTTACTATGGCTACACCTTC